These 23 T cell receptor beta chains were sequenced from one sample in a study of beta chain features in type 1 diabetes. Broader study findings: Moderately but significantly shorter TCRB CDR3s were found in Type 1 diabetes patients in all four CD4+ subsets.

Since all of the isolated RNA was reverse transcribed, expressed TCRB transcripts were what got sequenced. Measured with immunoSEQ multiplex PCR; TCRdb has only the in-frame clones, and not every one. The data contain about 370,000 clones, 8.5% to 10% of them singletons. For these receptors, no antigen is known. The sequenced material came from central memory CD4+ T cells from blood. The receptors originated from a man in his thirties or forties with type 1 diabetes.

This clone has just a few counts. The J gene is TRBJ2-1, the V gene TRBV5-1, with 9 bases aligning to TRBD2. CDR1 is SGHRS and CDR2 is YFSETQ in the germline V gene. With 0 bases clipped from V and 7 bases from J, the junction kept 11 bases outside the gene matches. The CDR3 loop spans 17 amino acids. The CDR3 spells CASSLELAGSTRNEQFF. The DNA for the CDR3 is TGCGCCAGCAGCTTGGAGCTAGCGGGGAGTACTAGGAATGAGCAGTTCTTC. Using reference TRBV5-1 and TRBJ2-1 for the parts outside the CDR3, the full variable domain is KAGVTQTPRYLIKTRGQQVTLSCSPISGHRSVSWYQQTPGQGLQFLFEYFSETQRNKGNFPGRFSGRQFSNSRSEMNVSTLELGDSALYLCASSLELAGSTRNEQFFGPGTRLTVL.

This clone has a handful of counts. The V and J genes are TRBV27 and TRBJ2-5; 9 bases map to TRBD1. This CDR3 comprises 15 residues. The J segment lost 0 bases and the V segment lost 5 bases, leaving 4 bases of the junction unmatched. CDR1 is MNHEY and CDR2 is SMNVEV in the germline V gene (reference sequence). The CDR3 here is CASSGTGWHQETQYF. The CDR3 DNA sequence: TGTGCCAGCAGTGGGACAGGGTGGCACCAAGAGACCCAGTACTTC.

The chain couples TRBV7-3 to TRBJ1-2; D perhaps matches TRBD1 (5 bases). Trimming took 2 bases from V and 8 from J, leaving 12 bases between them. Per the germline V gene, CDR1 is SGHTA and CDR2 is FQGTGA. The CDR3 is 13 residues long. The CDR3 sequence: CASSLLGLQGYTF. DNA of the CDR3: TGTGCCAGCAGCTTATTGGGACTACAAGGCTACACCTTC. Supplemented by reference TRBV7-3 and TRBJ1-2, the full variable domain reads GAGVSQTPSNKVTEKGKYVELRCDPISGHTALYWYRQSLGQGPEFLIYFQGTGAADDSGLPNDRFFAVRPEGSVSTLKIQRTERGDSAVYLCASSLLGLQGYTFGSGTRLTVV.

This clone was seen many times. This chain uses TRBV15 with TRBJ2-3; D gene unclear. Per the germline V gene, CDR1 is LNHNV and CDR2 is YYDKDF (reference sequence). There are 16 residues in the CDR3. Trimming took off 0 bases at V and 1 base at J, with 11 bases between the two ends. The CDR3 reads CATSRDGPPRTDTQYF. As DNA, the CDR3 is TGTGCCACCAGCAGAGATGGGCCACCTCGCACAGATACGCAGTATTTT.

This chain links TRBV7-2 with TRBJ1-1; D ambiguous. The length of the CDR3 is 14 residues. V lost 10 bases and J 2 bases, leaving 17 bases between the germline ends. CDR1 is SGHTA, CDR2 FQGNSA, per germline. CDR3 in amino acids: CATNVAGFNTEAFF. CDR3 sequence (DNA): TGTGCCACCAACGTGGCGGGATTCAACACTGAAGCTTTCTTT. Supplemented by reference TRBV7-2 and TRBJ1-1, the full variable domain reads GAGVSQSPSNKVTEKGKDVELRCDPISGHTALYWYRQSLGQGLEFLIYFQGNSAPDKSGLPSDRFSAERTGGSVSTLTIQRTQQEDSAVYLCATNVAGFNTEAFFGQGTRLTVV.

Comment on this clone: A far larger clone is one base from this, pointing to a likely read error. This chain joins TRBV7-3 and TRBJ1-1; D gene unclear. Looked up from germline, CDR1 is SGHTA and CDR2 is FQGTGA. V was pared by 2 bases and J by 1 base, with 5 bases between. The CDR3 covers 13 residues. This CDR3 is CASSLVQNTEAFF. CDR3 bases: TGTGCCAGCAGCTTAGTACAGAACACTGAAGCTTTCTTT.

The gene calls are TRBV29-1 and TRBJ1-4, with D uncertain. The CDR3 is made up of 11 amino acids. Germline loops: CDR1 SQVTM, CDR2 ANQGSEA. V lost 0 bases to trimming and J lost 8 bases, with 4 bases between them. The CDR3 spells CSVEEGEKLFF. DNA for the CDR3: TGCAGCGTTGAAGAGGGCGAAAAACTGTTTTTT.

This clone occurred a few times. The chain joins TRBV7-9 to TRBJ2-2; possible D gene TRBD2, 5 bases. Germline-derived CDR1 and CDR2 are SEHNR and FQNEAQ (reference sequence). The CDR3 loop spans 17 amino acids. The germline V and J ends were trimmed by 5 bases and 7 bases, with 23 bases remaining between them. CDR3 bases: TGTGCCAGCAGCCAAGACTACAGTACCCTCGAGCGCGGGGAGCTGTTTTTT. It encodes CASSQDYSTLERGELFF.

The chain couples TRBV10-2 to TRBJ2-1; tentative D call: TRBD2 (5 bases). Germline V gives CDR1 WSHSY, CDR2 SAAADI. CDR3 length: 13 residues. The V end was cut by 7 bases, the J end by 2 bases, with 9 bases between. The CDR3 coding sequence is TGCGCCAGCATCTGGGAGCCCTACAATGAGCAGTTCTTC. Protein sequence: CASIWEPYNEQFF.

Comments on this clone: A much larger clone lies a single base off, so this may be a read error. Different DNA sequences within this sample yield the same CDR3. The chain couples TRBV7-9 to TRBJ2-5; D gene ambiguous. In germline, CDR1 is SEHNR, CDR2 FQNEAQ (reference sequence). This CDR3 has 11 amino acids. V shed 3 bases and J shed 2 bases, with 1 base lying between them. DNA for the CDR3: TGTGCCAGCAGCTTGCAAGAGACCCAGTACTTC. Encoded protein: CASSLQETQYF.

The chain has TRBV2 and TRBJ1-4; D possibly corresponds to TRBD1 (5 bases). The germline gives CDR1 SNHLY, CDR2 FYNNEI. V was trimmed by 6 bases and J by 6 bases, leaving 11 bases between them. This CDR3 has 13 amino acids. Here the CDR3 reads CASRKDIYEKLFF. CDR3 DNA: TGTGCCAGCAGGAAGGACATCTATGAAAAACTGTTTTTT.

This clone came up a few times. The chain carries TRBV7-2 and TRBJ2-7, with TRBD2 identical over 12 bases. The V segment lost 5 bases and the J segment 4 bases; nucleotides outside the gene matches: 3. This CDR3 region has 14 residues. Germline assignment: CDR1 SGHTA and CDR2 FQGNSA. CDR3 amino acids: CASSLTSGRYEQYF. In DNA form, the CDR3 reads TGTGCCAGCAGCCTAACTAGCGGGAGGTACGAGCAGTACTTC.

The CDR3 protein is CASSLETGGNQPQHF. The CDR3 DNA reads TGTGCCAGCAGCTTGGAGACAGGGGGCAATCAGCCCCAGCATTTT. The chain uses TRBV7-2 and TRBJ1-5; 8 bases map to TRBD1. CDR1 is SGHTA and CDR2 is FQGNSA in the germline V gene. The CDR3 contains 15 residues. The V segment lost 3 bases and the J segment 2 bases; nucleotides outside the gene matches: 3.

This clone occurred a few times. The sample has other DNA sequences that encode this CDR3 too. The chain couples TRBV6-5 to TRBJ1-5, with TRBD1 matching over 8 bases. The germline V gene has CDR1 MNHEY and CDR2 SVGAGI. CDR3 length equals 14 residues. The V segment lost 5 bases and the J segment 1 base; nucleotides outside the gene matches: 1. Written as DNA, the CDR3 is TGTGCCAGCAGTCGGACAGGGAGCAATCAGCCCCAGCATTTT. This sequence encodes CASSRTGSNQPQHF.

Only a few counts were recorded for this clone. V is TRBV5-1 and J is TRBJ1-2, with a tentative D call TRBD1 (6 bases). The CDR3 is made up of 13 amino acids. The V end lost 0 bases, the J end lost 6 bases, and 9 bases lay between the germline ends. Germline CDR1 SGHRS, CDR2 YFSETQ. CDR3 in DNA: TGCGCCAGCAGCTTGGACAGGGACCATGGCTACACCTTC. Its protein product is CASSLDRDHGYTF.

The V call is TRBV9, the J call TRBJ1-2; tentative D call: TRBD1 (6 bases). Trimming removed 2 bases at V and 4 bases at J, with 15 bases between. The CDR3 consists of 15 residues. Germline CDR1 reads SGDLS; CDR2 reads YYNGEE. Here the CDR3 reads CASSVDTGLVYGYTF. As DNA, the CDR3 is TGTGCCAGCAGCGTGGATACAGGGCTTGTCTATGGCTACACCTTC.

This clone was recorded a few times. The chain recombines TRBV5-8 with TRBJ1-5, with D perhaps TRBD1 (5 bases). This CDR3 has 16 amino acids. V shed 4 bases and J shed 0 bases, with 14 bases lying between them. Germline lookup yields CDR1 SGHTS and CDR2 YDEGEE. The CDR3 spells CASSAGAPHSNQPQHF. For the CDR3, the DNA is TGTGCCAGCAGCGCCGGGGCACCACATAGCAATCAGCCCCAGCATTTT.

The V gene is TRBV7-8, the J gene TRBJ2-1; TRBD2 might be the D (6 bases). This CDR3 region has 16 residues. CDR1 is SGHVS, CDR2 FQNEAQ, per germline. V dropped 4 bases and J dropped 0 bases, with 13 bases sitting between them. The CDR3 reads CASSSRLTSSYNEQFF. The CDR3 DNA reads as TGTGCCAGCAGCTCGCGACTGACTAGCTCCTACAATGAGCAGTTCTTC.

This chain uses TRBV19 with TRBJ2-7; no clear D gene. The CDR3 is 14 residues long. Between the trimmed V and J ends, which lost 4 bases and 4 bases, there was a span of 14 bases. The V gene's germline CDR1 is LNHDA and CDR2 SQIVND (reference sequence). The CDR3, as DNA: TGTGCCAGTAGTACATCCTTGACGGTTTACGAGCAGTACTTC. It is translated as CASSTSLTVYEQYF.

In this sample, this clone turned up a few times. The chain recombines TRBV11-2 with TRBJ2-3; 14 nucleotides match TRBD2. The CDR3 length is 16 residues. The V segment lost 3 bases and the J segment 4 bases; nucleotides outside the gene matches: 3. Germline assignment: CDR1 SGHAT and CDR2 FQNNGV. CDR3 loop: CASSFRLAGGSDTQYF. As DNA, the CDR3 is TGTGCCAGCAGCTTTAGACTAGCGGGAGGGTCAGATACGCAGTATTTT.

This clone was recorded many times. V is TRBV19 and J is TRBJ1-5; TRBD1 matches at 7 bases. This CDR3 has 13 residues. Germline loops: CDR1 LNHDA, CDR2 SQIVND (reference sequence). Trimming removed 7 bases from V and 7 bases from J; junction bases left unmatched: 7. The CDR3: CASIGQASQPQHF. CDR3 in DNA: TGTGCCAGTATAGGACAGGCGTCACAGCCCCAGCATTTT. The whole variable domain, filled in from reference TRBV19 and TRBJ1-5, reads DGGITQSPKYLFRKEGQNVTLSCEQNLNHDAMYWYRQDPGQGLRLIYYSQIVNDFQKGDIAEGYSVSREKKESFPLTVTSAQKNPTAFYLCASIGQASQPQHFGDGTRLSIL.

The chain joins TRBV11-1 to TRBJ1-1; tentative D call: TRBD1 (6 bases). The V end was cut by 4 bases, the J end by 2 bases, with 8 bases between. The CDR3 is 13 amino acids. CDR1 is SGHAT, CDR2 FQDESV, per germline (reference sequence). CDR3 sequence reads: CASSWTANTEAFF. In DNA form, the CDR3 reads TGTGCCAGCAGCTGGACAGCAAACACTGAAGCTTTCTTT.

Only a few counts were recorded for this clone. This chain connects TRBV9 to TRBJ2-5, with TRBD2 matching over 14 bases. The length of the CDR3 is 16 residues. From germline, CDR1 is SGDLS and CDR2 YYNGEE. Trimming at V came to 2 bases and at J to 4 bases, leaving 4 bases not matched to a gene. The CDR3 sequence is CASSVGLAGGPETQYF. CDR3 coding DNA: TGTGCCAGCAGCGTCGGACTAGCGGGAGGTCCAGAGACCCAGTACTTC.